These 16 T cell receptor beta chains were sequenced from one sample in a study of cytomegalovirus exposure and HLA in healthy donors. The PCR had 60 Vbeta and 13 Jbeta primers. Here immunoSEQ multiplex PCR was the method, and the copy in TCRdb shows in-frame clones only, minus some. The sample contains roughly 170,000 clones, roughly 80% of which appear only once. The specimen sequenced was PBMCs. All receptors derive from a man younger than 40 in good health and CMV-seropositive.

This chain links TRBV6-6 with TRBJ1-2, with a possible D match to TRBD1 (6 bases). The CDR3 consists of 16 residues. Germline V CDR1 and CDR2: MNHNY, SVGAGI (reference sequence). Trimming took 2 bases from V and 7 from J, leaving 20 bases between them. The CDR3, as DNA: TGTGCCAGCAGTTACGTGAGAGACGACGGGACATCTGGCTACACCTTC. Amino acids: CASSYVRDDGTSGYTF.

This clone was found once. At one boundary the junction diverges from the germline segment, which might be a read error. The genes are TRBV7-9 and TRBJ2-6, with D maybe TRBD1 (5 bases). This CDR3 comprises 16 residues. From germline, CDR1 is SEHNR and CDR2 FQNEAQ (reference sequence). Here the CDR3 reads CSSSYQGFSGANVLTF. CDR3 DNA: TGTTCCAGCAGTTACCAGGGATTCTCTGGGGCCAACGTCCTGACTTTC.

The chain carries TRBV11-1 and TRBJ2-7, with D perhaps TRBD1 (5 bases). With 1 base removed from V and 2 bases from J, the gap between germline ends came to 12 bases. The CDR3 extends over 15 amino acids. CDR1 and CDR2 (germline): SGHAT, FQDESV (reference sequence). The CDR3 nucleotides are TGTGCCAGCAGCTTAGTTTTCGACAGCCCCTACGAGCAGTACTTC. This encodes CASSLVFDSPYEQYF. Together with reference TRBV11-1 and TRBJ2-7, the CDR3 gives the full variable domain: EAEVAQSPRYKITEKSQAVAFWCDPISGHATLYWYRQILGQGPELLVQFQDESVVDDSQLPKDRFSAERLKGVDSTLKIQPAELGDSAMYLCASSLVFDSPYEQYFGPGTRLTVT.

The rearrangement links TRBV18 to TRBJ1-4; TRBD1 agrees at 11 bases. V lost 5 bases, J lost 0 bases, and 8 bases stayed unmatched. Germline values: CDR1 KGHSH, CDR2 LQKENI. The CDR3 has 18 residues. The CDR3 spells CASSSTGTGGATNEKLFF. CDR3 bases: TGTGCCAGCTCATCGACCGGGACAGGGGGTGCAACTAATGAAAAACTGTTTTTT.

This chain connects TRBV2 to TRBJ2-7; 8 bases align to TRBD2. The CDR3 length is 14 residues. The V segment lost 5 bases and the J segment 5 bases; nucleotides outside the gene matches: 8. Per the germline V gene, CDR1 is SNHLY and CDR2 is FYNNEI. This CDR3 reads CASSWRGASNEQYF. In DNA form, the CDR3 reads TGTGCCAGCAGTTGGCGGGGGGCTTCCAACGAGCAGTACTTC.

The genes are TRBV15 and TRBJ1-3; D gene ambiguous. The V and J ends lost 4 bases and 2 bases respectively, with 12 bases between them. CDR1 is LNHNV, CDR2 YYDKDF, per germline (reference sequence). CDR3 length equals 15 residues. This CDR3 is CATSTRFGAGNTIYF. Written as DNA, the CDR3 is TGTGCCACCAGCACACGGTTCGGTGCTGGAAACACCATATATTTT.

The chain employs TRBV27 and TRBJ2-2; D perhaps matches TRBD2 (5 bases). V was trimmed by 2 bases and J by 7 bases, leaving 5 bases between them. The CDR3 contains 12 residues. Per the germline V gene, CDR1 is MNHEY and CDR2 is SMNVEV (reference sequence). CDR3 loop: CASSLRGGELFF. Here the CDR3 DNA reads TGTGCCAGCAGTTTACGGGGCGGGGAGCTGTTTTTT.

The rearrangement joins TRBV15 to TRBJ1-3; D may be TRBD1 (5 bases). CDR3 length equals 17 residues. The ends were cut back, 3 bases at V and 0 bases at J, with 15 bases in the middle. CDR1 is LNHNV, CDR2 YYDKDF, per germline (reference sequence). DNA of the CDR3: TGTGCCACCAGCAGGGGGGGGATTACTAGCTCTGGAAACACCATATATTTT. This sequence encodes CATSRGGITSSGNTIYF.

V and J are TRBV28 and TRBJ1-1, with D tentatively TRBD1 (5 bases). The length of the CDR3 is 13 residues. Trimming took off 7 bases at V and 11 bases at J, with 20 bases between the two ends. CDR1 and CDR2 from the germline V gene are MDHEN and SYDVKM. The CDR3 sequence is CASTSPNGGTAFF. The DNA of the CDR3 is TGTGCCAGCACTTCCCCCAATGGGGGGACGGCTTTCTTT.

The chain is built from TRBV7-2 and TRBJ2-7, with no clear D. Germline CDR1 SGHTA, CDR2 FQGNSA. CDR3 length: 14 amino acids. The V end was cut by 5 bases, the J end by 0 bases, with 11 bases between. This chain's CDR3 is CASSPPRSSYEQYF. The CDR3 bases are TGTGCCAGCAGCCCCCCCCGCAGCTCCTACGAGCAGTACTTC.

This clone has just a few counts. This sequence joins TRBV6-1 and TRBJ2-7; 10 bases align to TRBD1. This CDR3 region has 14 residues. The V gene end was trimmed by 10 bases and the J gene end by 6 bases; junction bases not matched to a gene: 12. CDR1 is MNHNS and CDR2 is SASEGT in the germline V gene. CDR3: CANSEGTGEREQYF. The DNA of the CDR3 is TGTGCCAACAGCGAGGGGACAGGGGAACGCGAGCAGTACTTC.

Here the CDR3 reads CASSQSLRETQYF. The CDR3 nucleotides read TGTGCCAGCAGCCAATCGTTGCGGGAGACCCAGTACTTC. This chain connects TRBV16 to TRBJ2-5; D is unclear. Germline V gene lookup returns CDR1 KGHSY and CDR2 FQNENV. V lost 0 bases and J lost 5, with 7 bases in between. This CDR3 contains 13 residues.

The DNA of the CDR3 is TGTGCCAGCAGTTACAGGGGACAGGGGAAAGAGACCCAGTACTTC. Protein sequence: CASSYRGQGKETQYF. V and J are TRBV6-5 and TRBJ2-5, with 10 positions matching TRBD1. After removal of 2 bases from V and 3 bases from J, the junction contained 3 bases not matched to a gene. The germline gives CDR1 MNHEY, CDR2 SVGAGI. This CDR3 is 15 amino acids long.

This clone was detected once. The chain couples TRBV4-3 to TRBJ1-1, with a possible D match to TRBD1 (5 bases). There are 17 residues in the CDR3. Per germline, CDR1 LGHNA and CDR2 YSLEER. V was shortened by 0 bases and J by 3 bases, with 17 bases between the two germline ends. The CDR3 spells CASSQELRGSVYTEAFF. In nucleotides, the CDR3 is TGCGCCAGCAGCCAAGAGCTAAGGGGAAGTGTGTACACTGAAGCTTTCTTT.

V and J are TRBV5-1 and TRBJ2-1; the match to TRBD2 covers 16 bases. This CDR3 is 17 amino acids long. Germline CDR1 and CDR2: SGHRS and YFSETQ. The V segment lost 3 bases and the J segment 5 bases; nucleotides outside the gene matches: 5. DNA for the CDR3: TGCGCCAGCAGCTGGGGGACTAGCGGGAGGGGAAACAATGAGCAGTTCTTC. The encoded protein is CASSWGTSGRGNNEQFF.

CDR3 sequence reads: CAIGDRASGANVLTF. The CDR3 DNA sequence: TGTGCCATCGGGGACAGGGCCTCTGGGGCCAACGTCCTGACTTTC. V is TRBV10-3 and J is TRBJ2-6, with TRBD1 matching over 9 bases. The CDR3 runs to 15 residues. The V gene end was trimmed by 8 bases and the J gene end by 0 bases; junction bases not matched to a gene: 2. The germline V gene has CDR1 ENHRY and CDR2 SYGVKD.